Following are 3 T cell receptor beta chains from one sample sequenced in a study of CD8+ T cells in alopecia areata. cDNA serving as the sequencing template came from extracted, reverse transcribed RNA. Only in-frame clones appear in the TCRdb table, and some are missing; sequencing was by immunoSEQ multiplex PCR. This sample has about 180,000 clones, with roughly 60% found just once. This sample comprised CD4+ T cells sorted from blood, obtained at week 0. Every receptor here comes from a human donor with alopecia areata.

The V gene is TRBV9, the J gene TRBJ2-1, with 13 bases that match TRBD2. The CDR3 is 15 residues long. After removal of 4 bases from V and 7 bases from J, the junction contained 5 bases not matched to a gene. Looked up from germline, CDR1 is SGDLS and CDR2 is YYNGEE. CDR3 sequence reads: CASSLGLAGRNEQFF. As DNA, the CDR3 is TGTGCCAGCAGCCTGGGACTAGCGGGGAGGAATGAGCAGTTCTTC.

The chain uses TRBV4-1 and TRBJ2-1, with 7 bases identical to TRBD1. Trimming took 2 bases from V and 9 from J; bases not matched to a gene: 7. The length of the CDR3 is 14 residues. Germline CDR1 is MGHRA and CDR2 is YSYEKL. The CDR3 here is CASSQPGQRIEQFF. CDR3 coding DNA: TGCGCCAGCAGCCAACCGGGACAGCGTATTGAGCAGTTCTTC.

This chain joins TRBV4-1 and TRBJ2-1; maybe TRBD2 (6 bases). V lost 0 bases and J 6 bases, leaving 9 bases between the germline ends. The CDR3 is 14 amino acids. Germline V gene data show CDR1 as MGHRA and CDR2 as YSYEKL. The CDR3 sequence: CASSQEWGGNEQFF. Written as DNA, the CDR3 is TGCGCCAGCAGCCAAGAGTGGGGAGGCAATGAGCAGTTCTTC.